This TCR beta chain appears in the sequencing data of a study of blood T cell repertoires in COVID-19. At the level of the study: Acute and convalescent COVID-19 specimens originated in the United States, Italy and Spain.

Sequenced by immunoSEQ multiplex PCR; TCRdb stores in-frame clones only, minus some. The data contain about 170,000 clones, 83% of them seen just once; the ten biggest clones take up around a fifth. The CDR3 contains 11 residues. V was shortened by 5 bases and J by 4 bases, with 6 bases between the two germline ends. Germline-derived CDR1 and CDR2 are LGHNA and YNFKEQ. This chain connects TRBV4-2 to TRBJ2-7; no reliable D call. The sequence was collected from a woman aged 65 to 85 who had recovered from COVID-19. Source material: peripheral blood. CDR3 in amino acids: CASSSQYEQYF. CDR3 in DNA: TGTGCCAGCAGCTCCCAGTACGAGCAGTACTTC.